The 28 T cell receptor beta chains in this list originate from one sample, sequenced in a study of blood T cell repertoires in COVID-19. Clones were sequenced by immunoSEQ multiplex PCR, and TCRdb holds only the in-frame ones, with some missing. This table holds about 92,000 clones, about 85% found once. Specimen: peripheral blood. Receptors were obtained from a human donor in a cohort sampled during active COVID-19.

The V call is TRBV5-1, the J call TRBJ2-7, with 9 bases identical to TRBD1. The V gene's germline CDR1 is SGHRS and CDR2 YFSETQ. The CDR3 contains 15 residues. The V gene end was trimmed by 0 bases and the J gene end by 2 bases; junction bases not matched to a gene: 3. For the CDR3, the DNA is TGCGCCAGCAGCTTGGCCAGGGACAGGGCCTACGAGCAGTACTTC. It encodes CASSLARDRAYEQYF.

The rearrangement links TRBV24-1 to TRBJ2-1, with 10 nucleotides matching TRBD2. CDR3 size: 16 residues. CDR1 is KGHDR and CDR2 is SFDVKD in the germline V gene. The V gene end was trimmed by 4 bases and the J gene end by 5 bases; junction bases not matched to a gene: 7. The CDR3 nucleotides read TGTGCCACCAGTGACCCAAGCGGGAGGGGCAACAATGAGCAGTTCTTC. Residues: CATSDPSGRGNNEQFF.

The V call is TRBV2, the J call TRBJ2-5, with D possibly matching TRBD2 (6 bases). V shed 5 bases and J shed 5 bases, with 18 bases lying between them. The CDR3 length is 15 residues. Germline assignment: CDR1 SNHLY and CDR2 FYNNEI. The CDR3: CASSWGGGAEETQYF. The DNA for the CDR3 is TGTGCCAGCAGTTGGGGAGGAGGGGCCGAGGAGACCCAGTACTTC.

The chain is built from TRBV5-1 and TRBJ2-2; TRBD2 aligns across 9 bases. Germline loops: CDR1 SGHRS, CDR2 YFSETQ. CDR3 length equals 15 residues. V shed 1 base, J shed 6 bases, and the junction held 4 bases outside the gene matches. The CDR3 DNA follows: TGCGCCAGCAGCTTGACGGCGGGGGGGCCCGGGGAGCTGTTTTTT. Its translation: CASSLTAGGPGELFF.

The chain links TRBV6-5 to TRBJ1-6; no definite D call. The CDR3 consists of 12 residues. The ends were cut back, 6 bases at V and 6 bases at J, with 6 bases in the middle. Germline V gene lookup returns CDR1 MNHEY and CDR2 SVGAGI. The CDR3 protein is CASRAVNSPLHF. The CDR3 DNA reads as TGTGCCAGCAGGGCCGTTAATTCACCCCTCCACTTT.

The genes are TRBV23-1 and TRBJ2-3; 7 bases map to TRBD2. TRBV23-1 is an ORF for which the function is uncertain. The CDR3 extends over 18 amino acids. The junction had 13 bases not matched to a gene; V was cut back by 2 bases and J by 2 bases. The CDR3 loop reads CASSQGRDYQIFTDTQYF. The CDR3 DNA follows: TGCGCCAGCAGTCAAGGCCGGGACTATCAAATCTTCACAGATACGCAGTATTTT.

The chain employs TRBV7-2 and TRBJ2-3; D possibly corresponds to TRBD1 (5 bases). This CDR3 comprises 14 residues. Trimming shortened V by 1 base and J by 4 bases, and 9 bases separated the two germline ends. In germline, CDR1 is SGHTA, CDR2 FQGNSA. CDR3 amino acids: CASSLGRAPDTQYF. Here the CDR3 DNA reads TGTGCCAGCAGCTTAGGCAGGGCCCCAGATACGCAGTATTTT.

The CDR3 protein is CASSVEIAPTDTQYF. In DNA form, the CDR3 reads TGTGCCAGCAGCGTAGAAATAGCGCCCACAGATACGCAGTATTTT. This chain uses TRBV9 with TRBJ2-3, with a weak D call TRBD2 (5 bases). The germline V and J ends were trimmed by 0 bases and 2 bases, with 10 bases remaining between them. From germline, CDR1 is SGDLS and CDR2 YYNGEE. The CDR3 covers 15 residues.

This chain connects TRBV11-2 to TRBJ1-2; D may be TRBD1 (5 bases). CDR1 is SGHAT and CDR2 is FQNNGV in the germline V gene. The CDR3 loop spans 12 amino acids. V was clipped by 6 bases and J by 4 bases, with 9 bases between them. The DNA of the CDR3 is TGTGCCAGCAGGATGGGGGGCTATGGCTACACCTTC. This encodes CASRMGGYGYTF. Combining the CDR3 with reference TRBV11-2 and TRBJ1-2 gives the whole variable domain EAGVAQSPRYKIIEKRQSVAFWCNPISGHATLYWYQQILGQGPKLLIQFQNNGVVDDSQLPKDRFSAERLKGVDSTLKIQPAKLEDSAVYLCASRMGGYGYTFGSGTRLTVV.

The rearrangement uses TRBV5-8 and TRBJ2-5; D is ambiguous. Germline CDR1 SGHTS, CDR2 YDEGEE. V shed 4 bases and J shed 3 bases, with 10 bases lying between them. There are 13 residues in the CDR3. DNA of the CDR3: TGTGCCAGCAGCCGAGAGGTGGAAGAGACCCAGTACTTC. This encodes CASSREVEETQYF.

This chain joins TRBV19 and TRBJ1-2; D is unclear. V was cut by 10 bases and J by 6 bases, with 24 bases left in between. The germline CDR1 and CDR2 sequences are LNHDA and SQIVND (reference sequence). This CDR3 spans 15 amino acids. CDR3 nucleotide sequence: TGTGCCACCGACCGCCCCGGCATAAGACACCATGGCTACACCTTC. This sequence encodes CATDRPGIRHHGYTF.

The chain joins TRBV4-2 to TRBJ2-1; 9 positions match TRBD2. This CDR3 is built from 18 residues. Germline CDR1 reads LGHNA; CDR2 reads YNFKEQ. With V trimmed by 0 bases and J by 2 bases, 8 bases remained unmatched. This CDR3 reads CASSQEEGAGGPYNEQFF. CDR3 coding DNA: TGTGCCAGCAGCCAAGAAGAAGGAGCGGGGGGCCCCTACAATGAGCAGTTCTTC.

As DNA, the CDR3 is TGTGCCTGGAGTGTGCAGGGGCTTAATGAAAAACTGTTTTTT. This encodes CAWSVQGLNEKLFF. The J gene is TRBJ1-4, the V gene TRBV30; D might be TRBD1 (6 bases). The CDR3 contains 14 residues. Deletions cut 0 bases from V and 4 bases from J, with 9 bases between. Looked up from germline, CDR1 is GTSNPN and CDR2 is SVGIG (reference sequence).

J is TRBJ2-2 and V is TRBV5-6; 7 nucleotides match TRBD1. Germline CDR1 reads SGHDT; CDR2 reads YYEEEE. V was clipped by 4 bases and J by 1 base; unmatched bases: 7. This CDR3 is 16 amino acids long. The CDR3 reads CASSDRVLLNTGELFF. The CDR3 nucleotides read TGTGCCAGCAGCGACAGGGTCCTCCTGAACACCGGGGAGCTGTTTTTT.

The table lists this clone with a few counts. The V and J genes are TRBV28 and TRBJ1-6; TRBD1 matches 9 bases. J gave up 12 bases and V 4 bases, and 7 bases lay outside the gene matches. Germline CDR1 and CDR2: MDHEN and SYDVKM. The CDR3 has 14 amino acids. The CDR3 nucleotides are TGTGCCAGCAGTTACCGGGACAGGGTGATACCCCTCCACTTT. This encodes CASSYRDRVIPLHF.

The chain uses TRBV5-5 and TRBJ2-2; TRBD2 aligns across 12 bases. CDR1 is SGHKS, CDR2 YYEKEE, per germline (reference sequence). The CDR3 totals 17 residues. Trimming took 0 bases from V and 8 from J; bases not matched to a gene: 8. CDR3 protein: CASSLGPSGRAQGELFF. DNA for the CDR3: TGTGCCAGCAGCTTGGGGCCTAGCGGGAGGGCCCAAGGGGAGCTGTTTTTT.

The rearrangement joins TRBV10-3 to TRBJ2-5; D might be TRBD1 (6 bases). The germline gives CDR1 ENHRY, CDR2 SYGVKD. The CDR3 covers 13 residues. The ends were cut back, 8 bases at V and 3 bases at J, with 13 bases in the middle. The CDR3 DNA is TGTGCCATCCGTGCGGCAGGGGAAGAGACCCAGTACTTC. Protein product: CAIRAAGEETQYF.

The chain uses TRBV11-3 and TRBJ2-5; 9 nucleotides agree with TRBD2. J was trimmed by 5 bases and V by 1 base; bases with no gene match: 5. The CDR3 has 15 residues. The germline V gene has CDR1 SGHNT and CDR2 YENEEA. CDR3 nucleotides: TGTGCCAGCAGCTTAGGCGGGGGGGCCGGGGAGACCCAGTACTTC. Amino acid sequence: CASSLGGGAGETQYF.

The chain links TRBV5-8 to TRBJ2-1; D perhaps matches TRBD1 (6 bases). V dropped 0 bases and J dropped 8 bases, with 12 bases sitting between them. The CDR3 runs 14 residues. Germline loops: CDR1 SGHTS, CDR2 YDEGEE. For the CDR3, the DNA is TGTGCCAGCAGCTTGGACAGGGTGGCCCATGAGCAGTTCTTC. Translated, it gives CASSLDRVAHEQFF.

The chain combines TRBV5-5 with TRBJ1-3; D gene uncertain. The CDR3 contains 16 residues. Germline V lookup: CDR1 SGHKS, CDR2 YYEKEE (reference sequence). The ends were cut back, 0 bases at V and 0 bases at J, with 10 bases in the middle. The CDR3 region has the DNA TGTGCCAGCAGCTTGGCCTGGGCGATCTCTGGAAACACCATATATTTT. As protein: CASSLAWAISGNTIYF.

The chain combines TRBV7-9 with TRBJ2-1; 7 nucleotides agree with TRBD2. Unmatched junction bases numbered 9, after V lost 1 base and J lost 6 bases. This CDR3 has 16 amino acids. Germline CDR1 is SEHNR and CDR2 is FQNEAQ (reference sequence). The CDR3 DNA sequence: TGTGCCAGCAGCTTAGATGTCCGCGGGAGTCTCAATGAGCAGTTCTTC. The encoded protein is CASSLDVRGSLNEQFF.

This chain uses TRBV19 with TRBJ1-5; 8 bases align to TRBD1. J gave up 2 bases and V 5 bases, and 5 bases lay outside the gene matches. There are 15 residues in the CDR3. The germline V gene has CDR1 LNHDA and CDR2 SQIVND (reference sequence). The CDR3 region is CASSPRTGRNQPQHF. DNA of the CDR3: TGTGCCAGTAGTCCCCGGACAGGGCGCAATCAGCCCCAGCATTTT. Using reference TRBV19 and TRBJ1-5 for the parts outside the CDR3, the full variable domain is DGGITQSPKYLFRKEGQNVTLSCEQNLNHDAMYWYRQDPGQGLRLIYYSQIVNDFQKGDIAEGYSVSREKKESFPLTVTSAQKNPTAFYLCASSPRTGRNQPQHFGDGTRLSIL.

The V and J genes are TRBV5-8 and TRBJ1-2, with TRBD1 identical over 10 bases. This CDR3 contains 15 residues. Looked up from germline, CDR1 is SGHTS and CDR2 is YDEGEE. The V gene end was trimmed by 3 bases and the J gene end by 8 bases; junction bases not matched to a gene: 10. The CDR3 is CASSWRGQGSQGYTF. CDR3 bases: TGTGCCAGCAGCTGGCGGGGACAGGGGAGCCAAGGCTACACCTTC.

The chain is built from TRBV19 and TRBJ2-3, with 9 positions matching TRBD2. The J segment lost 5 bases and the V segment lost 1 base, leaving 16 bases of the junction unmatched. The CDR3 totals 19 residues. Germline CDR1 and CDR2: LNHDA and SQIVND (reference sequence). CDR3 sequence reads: CASSIGGTSPSFRGDTQYF. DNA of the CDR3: TGTGCCAGTAGTATAGGTGGGACTAGCCCCTCCTTTCGGGGAGATACGCAGTATTTT.

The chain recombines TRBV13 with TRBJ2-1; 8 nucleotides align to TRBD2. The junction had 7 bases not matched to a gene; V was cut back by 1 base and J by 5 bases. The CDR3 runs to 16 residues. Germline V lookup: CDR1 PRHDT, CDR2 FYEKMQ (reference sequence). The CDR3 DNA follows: TGTGCCAGCAGCTTAGAGGTAGCGGGGATAAACAATGAGCAGTTCTTC. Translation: CASSLEVAGINNEQFF.

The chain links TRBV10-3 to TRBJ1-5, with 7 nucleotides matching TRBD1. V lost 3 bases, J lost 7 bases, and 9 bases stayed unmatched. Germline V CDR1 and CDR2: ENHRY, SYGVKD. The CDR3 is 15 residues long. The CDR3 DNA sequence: TGTGCCATCAGTGAAGGTAAGGGGGCTCGACAGCCCCAGCATTTT. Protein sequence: CAISEGKGARQPQHF.

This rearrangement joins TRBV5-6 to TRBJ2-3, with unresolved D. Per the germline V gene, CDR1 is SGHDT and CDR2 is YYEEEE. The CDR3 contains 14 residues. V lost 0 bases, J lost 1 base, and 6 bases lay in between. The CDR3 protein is CASSLDRRTDTQYF. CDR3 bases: TGTGCCAGCAGCTTGGACAGACGCACAGATACGCAGTATTTT.

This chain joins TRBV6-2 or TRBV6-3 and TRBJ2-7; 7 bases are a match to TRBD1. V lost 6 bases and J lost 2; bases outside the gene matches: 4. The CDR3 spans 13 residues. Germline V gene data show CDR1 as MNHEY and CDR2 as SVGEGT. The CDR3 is CASSAGTAYEQYF. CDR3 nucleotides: TGTGCCAGCAGCGCCGGGACAGCCTACGAGCAGTACTTC.